Following are 8 T cell receptor beta chains from one sample sequenced in a study of CD8+ T cells in alopecia areata. Treatment: oral pan-JAK inhibitor, 5-10 mg twice daily. Investigators isolated RNA and reverse transcribed it into cDNA to act as the sequencing template. Assay used: immunoSEQ multiplex PCR; TCRdb lists only in-frame clones, some missing. The sample consists of approximately 210,000 clones, 64% of them appearing once. Sequenced here: CD4+ T cells sorted from blood, sampled at week 4, from a patient treated with tofacitinib. These receptors all stem from a human donor with alopecia areata.

This chain uses TRBV5-1 with TRBJ1-1, with TRBD1 matching over 9 bases. Germline V lookup: CDR1 SGHRS, CDR2 YFSETQ. The CDR3 extends over 17 amino acids. Losses at the gene ends were 2 bases for V and 0 bases for J; bases not matched to a gene: 8. The CDR3 spells CASSFVPGQGVNTEAFF. The CDR3, as DNA: TGCGCCAGCAGCTTCGTTCCGGGACAGGGTGTGAACACTGAAGCTTTCTTT.

J is TRBJ2-1 and V is TRBV7-9, with TRBD2 as a possible D gene (5 bases). Germline loops: CDR1 SEHNR, CDR2 FQNEAQ (reference sequence). V gave up 5 bases and J gave up 9 bases, with 11 bases separating them. The CDR3 extends over 12 amino acids. As DNA, the CDR3 is TGTGCCAGCAGCCTTCGTGGGAGTGAGCAGTTCTTC. It codes for CASSLRGSEQFF.

The chain couples TRBV29-1 to TRBJ1-2; perhaps TRBD1 as D (5 bases). Between the trimmed V and J ends, which lost 3 bases and 4 bases, there was a span of 12 bases. The germline CDR1 and CDR2 sequences are SQVTM and ANQGSEA. This CDR3 comprises 13 residues. The chain's CDR3 is CSVDRDLAYGYTF. The CDR3 bases are TGCAGCGTTGACAGGGATCTAGCCTATGGCTACACCTTC.

The V call is TRBV7-9, the J call TRBJ2-5; D gene ambiguous. Germline V gives CDR1 SEHNR, CDR2 FQNEAQ (reference sequence). V lost 5 bases and J 3 bases, leaving 7 bases between the germline ends. The CDR3 is made up of 12 amino acids. The CDR3 sequence is CASSRTEETQYF. The DNA of the CDR3 is TGTGCCAGCAGCCGGACCGAAGAGACCCAGTACTTC. The full variable domain, completed using reference TRBV7-9 and TRBJ2-5, is DTGVSQNPRHKITKRGQNVTFRCDPISEHNRLYWYRQTLGQGPEFLTYFQNEAQLEKSRLLSDRFSAERPKGSFSTLEIQRTEQGDSAMYLCASSRTEETQYFGPGTRLLVL.

This clone was seen a single time. The rearrangement uses TRBV5-6 and TRBJ2-7; 7 positions agree with TRBD1. The V gene end was trimmed by 4 bases and the J gene end by 9 bases; junction bases not matched to a gene: 16. This CDR3 spans 15 amino acids. The germline V gene has CDR1 SGHDT and CDR2 YYEEEE. CDR3 region: CASSPRQGSLVLQYF. As DNA, the CDR3 is TGTGCCAGCAGCCCGCGACAGGGAAGTCTGGTACTGCAGTACTTC.

The chain employs TRBV7-3 and TRBJ2-5; the D gene is possibly TRBD2 (6 bases). The CDR3 totals 13 residues. Germline assignment: CDR1 SGHTA and CDR2 FQGTGA. The V end lost 2 bases, the J end lost 7 bases, and 11 bases lay between the germline ends. Here the CDR3 reads CASSLVSGGTQYF. CDR3 sequence (DNA): TGTGCCAGCAGCTTAGTGTCCGGGGGGACCCAGTACTTC.

The chain is built from TRBV7-2 and TRBJ2-3; TRBD2 aligns across 7 bases. Trimming removed 5 bases from V and 9 bases from J; junction bases left unmatched: 2. Germline V gives CDR1 SGHTA, CDR2 FQGNSA. The CDR3 consists of 11 residues. This CDR3 reads CASSPSGTQYF. Written as DNA, the CDR3 is TGTGCCAGCAGCCCTAGCGGAACGCAGTATTTT. Variable domain in full (rest from reference TRBV7-2 and TRBJ2-3): GAGVSQSPSNKVTEKGKDVELRCDPISGHTALYWYRQSLGQGLEFLIYFQGNSAPDKSGLPSDRFSAERTGGSVSTLTIQRTQQEDSAVYLCASSPSGTQYFGPGTRLTVL.

This clone showed up just a few times. The CDR3 DNA is TGCAGCTCCCGGGACAGTACCTACGAGCAGTACTTC. This translates into CSSRDSTYEQYF. The V call is TRBV29-1, the J call TRBJ2-7; 7 nucleotides match TRBD1. Looked up from germline, CDR1 is SQVTM and CDR2 is ANQGSEA. The CDR3 has 12 amino acids. The junction had 6 bases not matched to a gene; V was cut back by 8 bases and J by 2 bases.